Reported below is one T cell receptor beta chain. The antigen remains undetermined. This sample is drawn from a study of shared clonotypes between healthy human individuals. General study results and limits: All-four-donor shared clonotypes had higher generation probabilities than non-shared clonotypes did. Memory subsets generally showed lower estimated richness than naive subsets.

The test was conducted at deep level. In the original analysis: Junction-only sequences without quality scores came from ImmunoSEQ, so filtering differed. Clones were sequenced by immunoSEQ multiplex PCR, and TCRdb holds only the in-frame ones, with some missing. V and J calls and clone size are copied from that table; D and trimming were computed from the DNA. The table includes roughly 1,600,000 clones, about 98.5% detected once. The germline V gene encodes CDR1 MRHNA and CDR2 SNTAGT. Germline trimming cut 6 bases from V and 4 bases from J; bases unmatched to any gene: 8. There are 15 residues in the CDR3.

The V call is TRBV6-4, the J call TRBJ2-2, with 7 bases fitting TRBD1. Sequences were obtained from naive CD4+ T cells sorted from blood. Documented subset: CD45RA+ positively selected. This receptor was obtained from a man aged 25 to 45 in good health. The CDR3, as DNA: TGTGCCAGCAGACCAGGGACAGCCATCACCGGGGAGCTGTTTTTT. Its translation is CASRPGTAITGELFF.